The T cell receptor (beta chain) under discussion was sequenced for a study of OX40 agonist ivuxolimab in advanced cancers. Study context: The drug used for patients, ivuxolimab, was an agonistic anti-OX40 (CD134) antibody. Patients with prior anti-PD-1, anti-PD-L1 or anti-CTLA-4 therapy were eligible; 40% had some. Study results and caveats: The study observed clonal expansion of CD4+ and CD8+ blood T cells by week 6 at 0.1 to 3.0 mg/kg. On average, a greater number of expanded clones characterised CD8+ T cells relative to CD4+.

The assay was immunoSEQ multiplex PCR, and TCRdb's table has in-frame clones only and misses some. The repertoire holds fewer than 80,000 clones, with 80% to 85% as singletons. This CDR3 spans 14 amino acids. V was pared by 4 bases and J by 7 bases, with 9 bases of the junction left unmatched. The V gene's germline CDR1 is ENHRY and CDR2 SYGVKD. This clone was seen only a few times. Its antigen is undetermined. The chain combines TRBV10-3 with TRBJ1-1; 7 bases agree with TRBD1. The sequence derives from an adult with an advanced solid tumor such as melanoma, head and neck, liver or kidney cancer. The specimen was CD4+ or CD8+ T cells sorted from blood, collected in a trial of the OX40 agonist ivuxolimab. The CDR3 DNA is TGTGCCATCAGTGGCAAGACAGGGAAGGATGAAGCTTTCTTT. Translation gives CAISGKTGKDEAFF.